The clone carrying this TCR beta chain has just one count. The data originate from a study of blood T cell repertoires in COVID-19. The wider study: Samples taken during acute and convalescent COVID-19 were collected in the United States, Italy and Spain. The cDNA or gDNA used as material had been derived from T cells, B-cell-depleted T cells, or PBMCs.

Per the original data handling: Reference gene primers were amplified, and this amplification served to estimate nucleated cell counts. TCRdb's copy holds only in-frame clones and misses some; the assay was immunoSEQ multiplex PCR. V, J and clone size reflect that table, while D and trimming were determined from the DNA. Of 300,000 to 400,000 clones listed, around nine tenths are singletons. The trim removed 5 bases at V and 4 bases at J, leaving 6 bases unmatched. This CDR3 is 14 amino acids long. From germline, CDR1 is GTSNPN and CDR2 SVGIG (reference sequence). The specimen sequenced was peripheral blood. This clonotype was sampled from a woman aged 45 to 65 with active or convalescent COVID-19. This rearrangement joins TRBV30 to TRBJ2-3, with 10 bases aligning to TRBD2. CDR3: CAWSRGLAADTQYF. In DNA, the CDR3 is TGTGCCTGGTCCCGCGGACTAGCGGCAGATACGCAGTATTTT.